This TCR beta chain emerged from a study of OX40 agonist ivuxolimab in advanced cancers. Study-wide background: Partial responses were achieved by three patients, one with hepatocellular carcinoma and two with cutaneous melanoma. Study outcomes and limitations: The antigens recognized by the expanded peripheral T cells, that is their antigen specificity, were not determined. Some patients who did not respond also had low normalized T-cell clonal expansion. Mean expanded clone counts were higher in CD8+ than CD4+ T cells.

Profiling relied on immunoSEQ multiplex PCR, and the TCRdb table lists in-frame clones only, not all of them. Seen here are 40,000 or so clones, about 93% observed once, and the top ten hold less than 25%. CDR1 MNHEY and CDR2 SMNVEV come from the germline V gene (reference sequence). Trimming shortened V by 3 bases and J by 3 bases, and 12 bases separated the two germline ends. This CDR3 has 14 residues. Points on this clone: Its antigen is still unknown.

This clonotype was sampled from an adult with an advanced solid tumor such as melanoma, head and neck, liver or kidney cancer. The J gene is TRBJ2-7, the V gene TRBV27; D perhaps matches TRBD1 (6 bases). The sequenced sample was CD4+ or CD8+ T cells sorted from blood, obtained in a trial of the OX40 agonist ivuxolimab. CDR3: CASSFQGSGYEQYF. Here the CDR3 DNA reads TGTGCCAGCAGTTTCCAGGGGAGCGGCTACGAGCAGTACTTC.